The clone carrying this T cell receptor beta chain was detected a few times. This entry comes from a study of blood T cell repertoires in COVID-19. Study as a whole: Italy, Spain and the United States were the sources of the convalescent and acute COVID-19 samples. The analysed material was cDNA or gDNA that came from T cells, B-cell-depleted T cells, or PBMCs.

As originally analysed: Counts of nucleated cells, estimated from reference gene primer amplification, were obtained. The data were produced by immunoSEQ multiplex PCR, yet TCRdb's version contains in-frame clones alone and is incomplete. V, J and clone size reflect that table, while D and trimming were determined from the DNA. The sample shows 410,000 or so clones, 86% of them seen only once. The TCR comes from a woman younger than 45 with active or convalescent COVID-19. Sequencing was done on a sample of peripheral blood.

This CDR3 reads CASSSGLAGREQYF. CDR3 coding DNA: TGTGCCAGCAGTTCGGGACTAGCGGGGAGGGAGCAGTACTTC. The V call is TRBV28, the J call TRBJ2-7; 13 bases match TRBD2. V dropped 4 bases and J dropped 7; count of bases not matched to a gene: 4. The CDR3 loop spans 14 amino acids. Germline V gene data show CDR1 as MDHEN and CDR2 as SYDVKM.